This T cell receptor (beta chain) was captured by sequencing in a study of blood T cell repertoires in COVID-19. Study information: The origin of the acute and convalescent COVID-19 samples was the United States, Italy and Spain.

Per germline, CDR1 LNHDA and CDR2 SQIVND (reference sequence). The CDR3 sequence is 14 residues long. The V and J ends lost 3 bases and 6 bases respectively, with 14 bases between them. Sequencing was performed with immunoSEQ multiplex PCR; in TCRdb, only in-frame clones are kept and a portion is missing. The sample includes 400,000 to 550,000 clones, about 89% of them seen just once. This TCR derives from a woman aged 25-40 years with acute or convalescent COVID-19. Sequenced material: peripheral blood. The rearrangement uses TRBV19 and TRBJ1-2; perhaps TRBD1 as D (5 bases). This CDR3 reads CASSIGAGWDGYTF. The CDR3 nucleotides are TGTGCCAGTAGTATTGGTGCAGGGTGGGATGGCTACACCTTC.